A single sample is the source of the 10 T cell receptor beta chains below, sequenced in a study of shared clonotypes between healthy human individuals (dated by TCRdb to 2019 to 2021). Library preparation used the immunoSEQ multiplex PCR assay. Sourced from immuneACCESS, this table was stored by TCRdb with only in-frame sequences that have V and J called. A share of the clones is absent; for the studies checked, an unresolved V gene accounts for under half, and the remainder has no known explanation. The sample has about 2,200,000 clones on record, 85% to 95% of them singletons. Clones ranked in the top ten supply 1.5% to 2% of the sample. For the CD8 naive samples, CD45RO-negative cells were positively selected for CCR7, yielding a CD45RA+CCR7+ population from which TemRA cells were excluded. The sample taken for sequencing was naive CD8+ T cells from PBMCs. Reading the label with the study, this specimen's cell subset or site is: CD45RA+CCR7+. These receptors came from a man in his late teens or twenties in good health. Some clones in this sample may be carry-over from other donors' samples.

V is TRBV28 and J is TRBJ1-2; D perhaps matches TRBD1 (6 bases). This CDR3 comprises 16 residues. Germline loops: CDR1 MDHEN, CDR2 SYDVKM. Trimming removed 10 bases at V and 4 bases at J, with 25 bases between. This CDR3 reads CATLGGWGAPLYGYTF. The CDR3 nucleotides are TGTGCCACCCTGGGAGGGTGGGGGGCCCCCCTCTATGGCTACACCTTC.

This chain connects TRBV14 to TRBJ2-1; D is perhaps TRBD1 (6 bases). V was trimmed by 3 bases and J by 7 bases, leaving 10 bases between them. This CDR3 has 13 amino acids. From germline, CDR1 is SGHDN and CDR2 FVKESK. As DNA, the CDR3 is TGTGCCAGCAGCCAGGTTACAGGGAATGAGCAGTTCTTC. Translating it yields CASSQVTGNEQFF.

The rearrangement joins TRBV6-8 to TRBJ2-4; D remains unclear. With 1 base removed from V and 0 bases from J, the gap between germline ends came to 10 bases. Germline CDR1 and CDR2: MNHGY and SAAAGT. CDR3 length equals 16 residues. CDR3 nucleotide sequence: TGTGCCAGCAGTTACTATTCGCGCCAAGCCAAAAACATTCAGTACTTC. It translates to CASSYYSRQAKNIQYF.

J is TRBJ2-1 and V is TRBV5-6, with D hard to call. The CDR3 spans 14 residues. Trimming cost V 4 bases and J 7 bases, with 15 bases left between them. The germline V gene encodes CDR1 SGHDT and CDR2 YYEEEE. CDR3 sequence: CASSLSSPGNEQFF. CDR3 DNA: TGTGCCAGCAGCCTTTCTTCCCCGGGTAATGAGCAGTTCTTC.

The rearrangement links TRBV18 to TRBJ2-7; 10 positions agree with TRBD2. In germline, CDR1 is KGHSH, CDR2 LQKENI. The CDR3 is made up of 18 amino acids. The ends lost 1 base at V and 3 bases at J; junction bases unmatched: 12. The CDR3 coding sequence is TGTGCCAGCTCACCACTGCCGCCTATCGGGACTAGCGACTACGAGCAGTACTTC. Translating gives CASSPLPPIGTSDYEQYF. Supplemented by reference TRBV18 and TRBJ2-7, the full variable domain reads NAGVMQNPRHLVRRRGQEARLRCSPMKGHSHVYWYRQLPEEGLKFMVYLQKENIIDESGMPKERFSAEFPKEGPSILRIQQVVRGDSAAYFCASSPLPPIGTSDYEQYFGPGTRLTVT.

This sequence joins TRBV6-1 and TRBJ2-7; D ambiguous. The CDR3 has 12 residues. V shed 6 bases and J shed 7 bases, with 13 bases lying between them. Germline V gives CDR1 MNHNS, CDR2 SASEGT. The CDR3 spells CASSPRMGEQYF. The CDR3 nucleotides read TGTGCCAGCAGCCCCCGCATGGGGGAGCAGTACTTC.

This chain links TRBV9 with TRBJ1-1; 8 bases match TRBD1. The V segment lost 4 bases and the J segment 7 bases; nucleotides outside the gene matches: 9. Germline CDR1 SGDLS, CDR2 YYNGEE. The CDR3 totals 14 residues. CDR3 sequence (DNA): TGTGCCAGCAGCCCAGGGACAGGAGGGATTGAAGCTTTCTTT. It translates to CASSPGTGGIEAFF.

This clone was counted a single time. CDR3 nucleotide sequence: TGTGCCAGCAGTGGACTAACAACCCACGAGCAGTACTTC. It is translated as CASSGLTTHEQYF. V and J are TRBV2 and TRBJ2-7; tentatively, D is TRBD2 (5 bases). Germline lookup yields CDR1 SNHLY and CDR2 FYNNEI. V dropped 4 bases and J dropped 5 bases, with 12 bases sitting between them. The CDR3 spans 13 residues.

The CDR3 DNA sequence: TGTGCCAGCAGTCCTGGACTAGCGGGGACCTTAACCGGGGAGCTGTTTTTT. It is translated as CASSPGLAGTLTGELFF. The chain carries TRBV27 and TRBJ2-2, with TRBD2 matching 12 bases. Germline V gives CDR1 MNHEY, CDR2 SMNVEV (reference sequence). The CDR3 has 17 residues. V lost 5 bases to trimming and J lost 5 bases; unmatched junction nucleotides: 9.

The DNA of the CDR3 is TGTGCCAGCAGCTCCCGGGCAGTAGCGGGTACCAATGAGCAGTTCTTC. This encodes CASSSRAVAGTNEQFF. The V gene is TRBV7-9, the J gene TRBJ2-1; 7 nucleotides align to TRBD2. The J segment lost 6 bases and the V segment lost 4 bases, leaving 12 bases of the junction unmatched. The length of the CDR3 is 16 residues. Germline V lookup: CDR1 SEHNR, CDR2 FQNEAQ (reference sequence).